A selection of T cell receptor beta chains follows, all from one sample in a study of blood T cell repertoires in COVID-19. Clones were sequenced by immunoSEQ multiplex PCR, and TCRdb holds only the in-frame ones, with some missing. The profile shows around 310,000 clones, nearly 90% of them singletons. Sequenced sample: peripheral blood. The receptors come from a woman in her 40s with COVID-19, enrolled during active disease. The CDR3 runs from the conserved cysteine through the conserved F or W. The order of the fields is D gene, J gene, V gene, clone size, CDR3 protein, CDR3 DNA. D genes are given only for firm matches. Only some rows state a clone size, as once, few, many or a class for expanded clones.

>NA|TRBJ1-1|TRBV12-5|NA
CASGLISGEGEAFF
TGTGCTAGTGGTTTAATTTCGGGGGAGGGGGAAGCTTTCTTT
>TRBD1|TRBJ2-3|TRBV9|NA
CASSRSGTGYTDTQYF
TGTGCCAGCAGCAGATCCGGGACAGGGTACACAGATACGCAGTATTTT
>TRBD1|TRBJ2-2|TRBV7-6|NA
CASSALQGARNTGELFF
TGTGCCAGCAGCGCCCTGCAGGGGGCTAGGAACACCGGGGAGCTGTTTTTT
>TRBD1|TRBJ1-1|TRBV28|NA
CASSFAQGAGAFF
TGTGCCAGCAGTTTCGCACAGGGGGCCGGAGCTTTCTTT
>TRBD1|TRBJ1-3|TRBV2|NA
CASKTGALSGNTIYF
TGTGCCAGCAAGACAGGGGCCCTCTCTGGAAACACCATATATTTT
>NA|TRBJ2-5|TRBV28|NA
CASSISGVRETQYF
TGTGCCAGCAGTATTTCTGGAGTAAGGGAGACCCAGTACTTC
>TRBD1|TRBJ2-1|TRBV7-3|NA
CASSFEQGWGYEQFF
TGTGCCAGCAGCTTCGAACAGGGGTGGGGGTATGAGCAGTTCTTC
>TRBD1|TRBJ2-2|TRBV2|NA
CASTLGGAGGELFF
TGTGCCAGCACTCTAGGGGGCGCCGGCGGGGAGCTGTTTTTT
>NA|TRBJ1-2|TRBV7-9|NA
CASSLLAGDYGYTF
TGTGCCAGCAGCTTGTTGGCAGGGGACTATGGCTACACCTTC
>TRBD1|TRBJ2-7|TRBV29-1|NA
CSVRTGRDEQYF
TGCAGCGTGAGGACAGGGCGGGACGAGCAGTACTTC
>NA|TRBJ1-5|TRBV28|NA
CASSFPSQPQHF
TGTGCCAGCAGTTTCCCCAGTCAGCCCCAGCATTTT
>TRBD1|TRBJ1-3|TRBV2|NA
CASSEVGTAGNTIYF
TGTGCCAGCAGTGAAGTGGGGACAGCCGGAAACACCATATATTTT
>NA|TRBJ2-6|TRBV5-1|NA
CASSLARSSGANVLTF
TGCGCCAGCAGCTTGGCCCGTTCCTCTGGGGCCAACGTCCTGACTTTC
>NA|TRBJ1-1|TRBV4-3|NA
CASSQVGPAEAFF
TGCGCCAGCAGCCAAGTTGGTCCAGCTGAAGCTTTCTTT
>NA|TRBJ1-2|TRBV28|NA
CASSLVTNYGYTF
TGTGCCAGCAGTTTAGTTACTAACTATGGCTACACCTTC
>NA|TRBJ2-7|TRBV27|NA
CASSWAGGPYEQYF
TGTGCCAGCAGTTGGGCAGGGGGGCCCTACGAGCAGTACTTC
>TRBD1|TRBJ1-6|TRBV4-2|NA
CASSQVPGQVGSPLHF
TGTGCCAGCAGCCAAGTCCCCGGACAGGTCGGTTCACCCCTCCACTTT
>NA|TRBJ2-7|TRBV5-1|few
CASSLRGTYEQYF
TGCGCCAGCAGCTTGAGAGGGACATACGAGCAGTACTTC
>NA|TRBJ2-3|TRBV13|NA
CASRQETDTQYF
TGTGCCAGCAGACAAGAAACAGATACGCAGTATTTT
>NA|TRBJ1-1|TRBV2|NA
CASSALGRTNTEAFF
TGTGCCAGCAGTGCCCTAGGGAGGACGAACACTGAAGCTTTCTTT
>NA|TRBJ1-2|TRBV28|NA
CASSFQGLGYGYTF
TGTGCCAGCAGTTTCCAGGGGCTAGGCTATGGCTACACCTTC
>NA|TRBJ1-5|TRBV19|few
CASSIPGDNQPQHF
TGTGCCAGTAGTATACCAGGGGATAATCAGCCCCAGCATTTT
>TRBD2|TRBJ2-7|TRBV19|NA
CASSIPGTSVREQYF
TGTGCCAGTAGTATCCCCGGGACTAGCGTTCGGGAGCAGTACTTC
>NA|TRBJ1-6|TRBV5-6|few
CASSLGEYITYNSPLHF
TGTGCCAGCAGCTTGGGGGAGTATATCACCTATAATTCACCCCTCCACTTT
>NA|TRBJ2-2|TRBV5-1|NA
CASSLVTGANTGELFF
TGCGCCAGCAGCCTAGTGACAGGCGCGAACACCGGGGAGCTGTTTTTT
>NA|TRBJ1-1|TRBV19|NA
CASSPKRGVEDEAFF
TGTGCCAGTAGTCCAAAGCGGGGGGTTGAGGATGAAGCTTTCTTT
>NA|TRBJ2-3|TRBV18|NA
CASSPSPSTDTQYF
TGTGCCAGCTCACCAAGCCCCAGCACAGATACGCAGTATTTT
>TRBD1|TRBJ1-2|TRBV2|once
CASIVDNQGANYGYTF
TGTGCCAGCATCGTTGATAATCAGGGGGCTAACTATGGCTACACCTTC
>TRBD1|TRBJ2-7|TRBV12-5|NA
CASGLVTGTAIYEQYF
TGTGCTAGTGGTTTAGTGACCGGGACAGCAATCTACGAGCAGTACTTC
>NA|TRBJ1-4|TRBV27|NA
CASSFGGSREKLFF
TGTGCCAGCAGTTTCGGGGGATCGAGAGAAAAACTGTTTTTT
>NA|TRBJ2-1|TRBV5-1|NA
CASRHRGVYEQFF
TGCGCCAGCAGGCATCGCGGGGTCTATGAGCAGTTCTTC
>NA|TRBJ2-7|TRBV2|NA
CASREFSRPTYEQYF
TGTGCCAGCAGGGAGTTTTCGCGGCCCACCTACGAGCAGTACTTC
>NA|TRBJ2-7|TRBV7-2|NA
CASSLDRTYEQYF
TGTGCCAGCAGCTTAGACAGAACCTACGAGCAGTACTTC
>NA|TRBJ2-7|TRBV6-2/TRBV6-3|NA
CASSYVVAEVPLGGGQYF
TGTGCCAGCAGTTACGTGGTAGCGGAAGTCCCTCTCGGCGGCGGGCAGTACTTC
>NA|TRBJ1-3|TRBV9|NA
CASSALPGNTIYF
TGTGCCAGCAGCGCCCTACCTGGAAACACCATATATTTT
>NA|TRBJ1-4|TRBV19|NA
CASSNGPATNEKLFF
TGTGCCAGTAGTAATGGCCCCGCAACTAATGAAAAACTGTTTTTT
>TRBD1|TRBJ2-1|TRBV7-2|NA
CASSLGTGRPYNEQFF
TGTGCCAGCAGCTTAGGGACAGGGAGACCTTACAATGAGCAGTTCTTC
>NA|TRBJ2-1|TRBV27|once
CASSLFEGSPYNEQFF
TGTGCCAGCAGTTTATTTGAGGGTAGTCCCTACAATGAGCAGTTCTTC
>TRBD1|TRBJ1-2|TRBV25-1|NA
CASSASTGGLGYTF
TGTGCCAGCAGTGCCTCCACAGGGGGCCTTGGCTACACCTTC
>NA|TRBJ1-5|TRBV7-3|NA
CASSLRGGEQPQHF
TGTGCCAGCAGCTTGAGGGGGGGAGAACAGCCCCAGCATTTT
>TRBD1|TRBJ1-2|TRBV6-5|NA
CASRIDRGNYGYTF
TGTGCCAGCAGGATAGACAGGGGGAACTATGGCTACACCTTC
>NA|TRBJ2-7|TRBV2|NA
CAIAHQTLSSYEQYF
TGTGCCATAGCCCACCAGACGCTAAGCTCCTACGAGCAGTACTTC
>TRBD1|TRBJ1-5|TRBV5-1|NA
CASSLGQGNGQPQHF
TGCGCCAGCAGCTTGGGACAGGGCAATGGGCAGCCCCAGCATTTT
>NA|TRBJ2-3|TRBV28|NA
CASSSSPRGQYF
TGTGCCAGCAGTTCGAGTCCCCGGGGGCAGTATTTT
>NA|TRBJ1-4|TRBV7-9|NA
CASSRSRGSFEKLFF
TGTGCCAGCAGCCGCAGTCGGGGGTCCTTTGAAAAACTGTTTTTT
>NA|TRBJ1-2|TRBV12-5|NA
CASGRGGSRSYTF
TGTGCTAGTGGACGCGGGGGTAGTAGGAGCTACACCTTC
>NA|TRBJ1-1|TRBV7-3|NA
CASSLRSGMTTEAFF
TGTGCCAGCAGCTTACGGTCCGGGATGACCACTGAAGCTTTCTTT
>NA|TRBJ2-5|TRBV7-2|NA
CASSLAPGTGETQYF
TGTGCCAGCAGTTTAGCCCCCGGGACTGGAGAGACCCAGTACTTC
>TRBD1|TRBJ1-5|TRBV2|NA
CASSDRGNQPQHF
TGTGCCAGCAGCGACAGGGGCAATCAGCCCCAGCATTTT
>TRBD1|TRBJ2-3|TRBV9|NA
CASSQRTGGEGDTQYF
TGTGCCAGCAGCCAGAGGACAGGGGGCGAGGGAGATACGCAGTATTTT
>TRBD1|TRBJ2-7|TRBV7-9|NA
CASSLAYRGREQYF
TGTGCCAGCAGCTTAGCGTACAGGGGACGCGAGCAGTACTTC
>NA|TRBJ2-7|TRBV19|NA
CASSIGVPSNEQYF
TGTGCCAGTAGTATCGGGGTCCCTTCCAACGAGCAGTACTTC
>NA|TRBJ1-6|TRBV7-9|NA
CASSLARRAVNSPLHF
TGTGCCAGCAGCTTAGCGAGGAGGGCGGTTAATTCACCCCTCCACTTT
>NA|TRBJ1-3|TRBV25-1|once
CASSPGVSGNTIYF
TGTGCCAGCAGCCCCGGGGTGTCTGGAAACACCATATATTTT
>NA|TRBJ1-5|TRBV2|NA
CASSKDTSPQHF
TGTGCCAGCAGTAAGGACACCTCGCCCCAGCATTTT